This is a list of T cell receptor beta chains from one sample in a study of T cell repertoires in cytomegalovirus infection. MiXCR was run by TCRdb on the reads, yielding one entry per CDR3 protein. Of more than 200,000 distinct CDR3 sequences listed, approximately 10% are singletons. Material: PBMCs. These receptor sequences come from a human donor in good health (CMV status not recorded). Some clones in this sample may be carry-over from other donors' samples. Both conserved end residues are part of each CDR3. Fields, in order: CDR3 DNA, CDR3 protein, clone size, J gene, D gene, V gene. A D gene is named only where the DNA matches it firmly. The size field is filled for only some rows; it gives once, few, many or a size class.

TGTGCCAGCAGTTCCTACACAGGGAATGAGCAGTTCTTC | CASSSYTGNEQFF | few | TRBJ2-1 | NA | TRBV6-2/TRBV6-3
TGTGCCAGCAGTCTAGCGGGAGCAGAGACCCAGTACTTC | CASSLAGAETQYF | many | TRBJ2-5 | TRBD2 | TRBV7-2
TGCAGCGTTGATTTGAACAGGGGGCTTAGGGGTGAGCAGTTCTTC | CSVDLNRGLRGEQFF | few | TRBJ2-1 | TRBD1 | TRBV29-1
TGTGCCAGCACTCGGCCGGGGCCAGAGACCCAGTACTTC | CASTRPGPETQYF | many | TRBJ2-5 | NA | TRBV7-2
TGTGCCAGCAGTGTAAGTTTTGGTGACACTGAAGCTTTCTTT | CASSVSFGDTEAFF | many | TRBJ1-1 | NA | TRBV6-4
TGCGCCAGCAGCTTGGAAGGTGGAACAGATGGCTACACCTTC | CASSLEGGTDGYTF | medium-sized | TRBJ1-2 | NA | TRBV5-1
TGTGCCAGCAGGTGGGAGGGCGCCTACAATGAGCAGTTCTTC | CASRWEGAYNEQFF | many | TRBJ2-1 | TRBD2 | TRBV12-3/TRBV12-4
TGTGCCAGCAGCTTAGGACAGGTCACCCAAGAGACCCAGTACTTC | CASSLGQVTQETQYF | NA | TRBJ2-5 | NA | TRBV7-9
TGTGCCACCAGCAGATTTCCTGCGAATGAGCAGTTCTTC | CATSRFPANEQFF | NA | TRBJ2-1 | NA | TRBV15
TGTGCCAGCAGCTTAGTCGGACAGGGGGGGAGAACTAATGAAAAACTGTTTTTT | CASSLVGQGGRTNEKLFF | NA | TRBJ1-4 | TRBD1 | TRBV7-2
TGTGCCAGCAGCTTAGGGGGATGGGAGACCCAGTACTTC | CASSLGGWETQYF | many | TRBJ2-5 | NA | TRBV7-2
TGTGCCAGCTCACCGGAGCTGGGACAGCCCCAGCATTTT | CASSPELGQPQHF | few | TRBJ1-5 | NA | TRBV18
TGCAGTGCTAGGGAGTTTAGCGGGGGGCTTCTCAATGAGCAGTTCTTC | CSAREFSGGLLNEQFF | many | TRBJ2-1 | TRBD2 | TRBV20-1
TGTGCCAGCAGCATAGGAGGACAGGGAGCTAACTATGGCTACACCTTC | CASSIGGQGANYGYTF | many | TRBJ1-2 | TRBD1 | TRBV7-2
TGTGCCAGCAGCTACGCTGGGACTAACGGAGAGACCCAGTACTTC | CASSYAGTNGETQYF | many | TRBJ2-5 | TRBD2 | TRBV7-2
TGTGCCAGTAATCCCGCGAACACCGGGGAGCTGTTTTTT | CASNPANTGELFF | few | TRBJ2-2 | NA | TRBV19
TGTGCCAGCAGCCCTCGACTAGGTTCGGAAAACATTCAGTACTTC | CASSPRLGSENIQYF | many | TRBJ2-4 | NA | TRBV7-2
TGTGCCAGCAGCCCGGAAGTCGATGAAGCTTTCTTT | CASSPEVDEAFF | many | TRBJ1-1 | NA | TRBV7-2
TGTGCCAGCAGCTCCGGGACCGCCCTTGAAGCTTTCTTT | CASSSGTALEAFF | many | TRBJ1-1 | NA | TRBV7-2
TGTGCCACTATGACAGTAAGACTGGGTGAGCAGTTCTTC | CATMTVRLGEQFF | NA | TRBJ2-1 | NA | TRBV15
TGTGCCAGTAGTCCACAGGTTACAGCTGGGGCCAACGTCCTGACTTTC | CASSPQVTAGANVLTF | few | TRBJ2-6 | NA | TRBV19
TGCAGTGCGAACGACGGCGACAATCAGCCCCAGCATTTT | CSANDGDNQPQHF | NA | TRBJ1-5 | NA | TRBV20-1
TGTGCCAGCACCCTGGACAGGGGCTATGGCTACACCTTC | CASTLDRGYGYTF | many | TRBJ1-2 | TRBD1 | TRBV7-2
TGTGCCAGCAGCTTGTCCTATGAGCAGTTCTTC | CASSLSYEQFF | many | TRBJ2-1 | NA | TRBV5-4
TGCGCCAGCAGCTTGGACATCGGTGGGACTGAAGCTTTCTTT | CASSLDIGGTEAFF | few | TRBJ1-1 | NA | TRBV5-1
TGTGCCAGCAGCTTATGGGCGGGGGGGCCGGAGACCCAGTACTTC | CASSLWAGGPETQYF | many | TRBJ2-5 | TRBD2 | TRBV7-2
TGTGCCAGCAGCTGGTCCAGAAATCAGCCCCAGCATTTT | CASSWSRNQPQHF | many | TRBJ1-5 | NA | TRBV5-6
TGTGCCAGCGAGAGGCGGGACCGTTCGATCTCTGGAAACACCATATATTTT | CASERRDRSISGNTIYF | many | TRBJ1-3 | NA | TRBV6-2/TRBV6-3
TGTGCCAGCAGCTTGAGACTAGCGGGAGCCAATGAGCAGTTCTTC | CASSLRLAGANEQFF | many | TRBJ2-1 | TRBD2 | TRBV7-2
TGTGCCAGTAGTATCCTTAACCGATGGGAAGCTTTCTTT | CASSILNRWEAFF | NA | TRBJ1-1 | NA | TRBV19
TGTGCCAGCAGCCCCGGGACAGGGGGCAAGCAGCCCCAGCATTTT | CASSPGTGGKQPQHF | many | TRBJ1-5 | TRBD1 | TRBV7-2
TGTGCCAGCACCCTTCGCGGGACGCTAAGGGGAGAGACCCAGTACTTC | CASTLRGTLRGETQYF | NA | TRBJ2-5 | NA | TRBV28
TGTGCCAGCAGCTTAAAAACGACTTCCCCCACAGATACGCAGTATTTT | CASSLKTTSPTDTQYF | many | TRBJ2-3 | NA | TRBV7-2
TGTGCCAGTAGTCCACAACCCGGGACTCTTAATGAGCAGTTCTTC | CASSPQPGTLNEQFF | few | TRBJ2-1 | NA | TRBV19
TGTGCCAGCAGCTCGCCGGGGATTAGCAATCAGCCCCAGCATTTT | CASSSPGISNQPQHF | many | TRBJ1-5 | NA | TRBV7-2
TGTGCCAGTATCGAAGGGGGCAAGGGCAATCAGCCCCAGCATTTT | CASIEGGKGNQPQHF | few | TRBJ1-5 | TRBD1 | TRBV19
TGTGCCAGCAGCCAAAAAGCGGGGGCCCCCACAATTTACAATGAGCAGTTCTTC | CASSQKAGAPTIYNEQFF | many | TRBJ2-1 | TRBD2 | TRBV4-2
TGTGCCAGCAGCCAGTGGGACAGGGGTAGCAATCAGCCCCAGCATTTT | CASSQWDRGSNQPQHF | many | TRBJ1-5 | TRBD1 | TRBV7-2
TGTGCCAGCAGCCCTCGCATAGGGAGGCTCTCCTACGAGCAGTACTTC | CASSPRIGRLSYEQYF | NA | TRBJ2-7 | NA | TRBV7-2
TGTGCCAGCAGCTTAGCCTCTCCGGGACTAGCGGGAGGTCTCGGTAGCACAGATACGCAGTATTTT | CASSLASPGLAGGLGSTDTQYF | many | TRBJ2-3 | TRBD2 | TRBV7-2
TGTGCCAGCAGTCAAGCGGGAACCTATGGCTACACCTTC | CASSQAGTYGYTF | many | TRBJ1-2 | NA | TRBV7-9
TGTGCCAGCAGCTCCGGCGGGAGGGAATTTCAGCCCCAGCATTTT | CASSSGGREFQPQHF | many | TRBJ1-5 | NA | TRBV7-2
TGTGCCAGCAGCGAAAACTCGCGCGGGGCCCAGTACTTC | CASSENSRGAQYF | many | TRBJ2-5 | NA | TRBV7-2
TGCGCCAGCAGTGATTGGGGTAGGAGGCAAGAGACCCAGTACTTC | CASSDWGRRQETQYF | few | TRBJ2-5 | NA | TRBV10-2
TGTGCCAGCAGGACTGGTGTTGAAGCTTTCTTT | CASRTGVEAFF | NA | TRBJ1-1 | NA | TRBV6-2/TRBV6-3
TGTGCCAGCAGCAGCCGGGACAGGGAGGGCTACACCTTC | CASSSRDREGYTF | many | TRBJ1-2 | TRBD1 | TRBV7-2
TGCGCCAGCAGCCAAGAGCGGGAGGTCACCTACGAGCAGTACTTC | CASSQEREVTYEQYF | few | TRBJ2-7 | TRBD2 | TRBV4-1
TGTGCCAGCAGCTTAGGGGTGAGCTCTGGAAACACCATATATTTT | CASSLGVSSGNTIYF | many | TRBJ1-3 | NA | TRBV7-2
TGTGCCAGCAGCTTAGTCGGTGGTAGGAGCAATCAGCCCCAGCATTTT | CASSLVGGRSNQPQHF | many | TRBJ1-5 | NA | TRBV7-2
TGTGCCAGTAGTGCGACTAGCGGGAGGGCCCTGCAGTACTTC | CASSATSGRALQYF | NA | TRBJ2-7 | TRBD2 | TRBV19
TGTGCCAGCAGCGGGGACAGGGGGCGCGTGGCCACTGAAGCTTTCTTT | CASSGDRGRVATEAFF | many | TRBJ1-1 | TRBD1 | TRBV7-8
TGCGCCAGCAGCCAAGATCCCCGGGGCGAGCAGTACTTC | CASSQDPRGEQYF | many | TRBJ2-7 | NA | TRBV4-1